The sequence of this T cell receptor (beta chain) was determined in a study of blood T cell repertoires in COVID-19. For the study at large: T cells, B-cell-depleted T cells, or PBMCs supplied cDNA or gDNA.

Repertoires were generated with immunoSEQ multiplex PCR, while TCRdb's copy carries only in-frame clones and drops some. The sample lists about 160,000 clones; 82% were seen once. V lost 1 base to trimming and J lost 2 bases, with 9 bases between them. The CDR3 covers 14 residues. CDR1 and CDR2 (germline): SGHTA, FQGNSA. Seattle enrolled patients during active infection and tracked them longitudinally. The chain couples TRBV7-2 to TRBJ2-7; a possible D gene is TRBD2 (5 bases). The sequence came from a middle-aged woman with COVID-19, enrolled during active disease. Sequencing was done on a sample of peripheral blood. CDR3 sequence: CASSLGRGTYEQYV. The CDR3 nucleotides read TGTGCCAGCAGCTTAGGCCGGGGAACCTACGAGCAGTACGTC.